The TCR beta chain under discussion was sequenced for a study of control samples from healthy donors and cancer patients. Libraries were prepared by immunoSEQ multiplex PCR; TCRdb keeps only in-frame clonotypes and omits some of them. The data contain under 85,000 clones, 90% to 95% of them singletons. CDR1 and CDR2 (germline): SNHLY, FYNNEI. V lost 3 bases to trimming and J lost 8 bases, with 14 bases between them. The CDR3 consists of 14 residues. The sample was PBMCs. The rearrangement links TRBV2 to TRBJ1-5, with D maybe TRBD1 (6 bases). The origin of this receptor is a woman aged 40 to 50 with lung cancer. Here the CDR3 reads CASSERGRGEPQHF. In nucleotides, the CDR3 is TGTGCCAGCAGTGAGCGGGGGCGAGGGGAGCCCCAGCATTTT.